The clone carrying this T cell receptor beta chain has a single count. Random hexamers were used to reverse transcribe the RNA input (about 0.5 to 1 ug). Each CDR3 protein is one row after TCRdb ran MiXCR on the immunoSEQ multiplex PCR reads. The sample holds under 150,000 distinct CDR3 sequences; about 95% are singletons and the top ten take around 0.12%. The data derive from a study of CD8 T cells in Susac syndrome. Sequencing used CD4+ T cells from PBMCs. This receptor was identified in a human donor with multiple sclerosis.

The CDR3 coding sequence is TGTGCCAGCGGAGACTTCTCTGGAAACACCATATATTTT. This codes for CASGDFSGNTIYF. This chain links TRBV6-2 or TRBV6-3 with TRBJ1-3; D remains ambiguous. The ends were cut back, 8 bases at V and 0 bases at J, with 8 bases in the middle. This CDR3 contains 13 residues. Germline V gene sequence: CDR1 MNHEY, CDR2 SVGEGT.